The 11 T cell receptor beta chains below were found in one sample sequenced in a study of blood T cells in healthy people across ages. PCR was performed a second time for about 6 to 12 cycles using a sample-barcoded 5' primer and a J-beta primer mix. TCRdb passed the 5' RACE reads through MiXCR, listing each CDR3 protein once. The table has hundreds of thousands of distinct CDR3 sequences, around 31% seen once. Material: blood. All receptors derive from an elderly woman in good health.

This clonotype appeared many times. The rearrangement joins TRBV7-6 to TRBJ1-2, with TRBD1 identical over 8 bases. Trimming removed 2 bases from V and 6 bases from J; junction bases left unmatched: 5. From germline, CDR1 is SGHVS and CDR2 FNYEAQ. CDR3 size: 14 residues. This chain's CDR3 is CASSLRTGFDGYTF. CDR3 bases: TGTGCCAGCAGCTTAAGGACAGGGTTCGATGGCTACACCTTC.

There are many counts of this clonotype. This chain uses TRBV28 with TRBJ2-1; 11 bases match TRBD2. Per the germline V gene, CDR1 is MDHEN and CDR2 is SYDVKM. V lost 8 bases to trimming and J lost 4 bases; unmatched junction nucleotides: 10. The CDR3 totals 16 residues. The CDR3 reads CASYSGGASLYNEQFF. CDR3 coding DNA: TGTGCCAGCTATAGCGGGGGGGCCAGTCTGTACAATGAGCAGTTCTTC.

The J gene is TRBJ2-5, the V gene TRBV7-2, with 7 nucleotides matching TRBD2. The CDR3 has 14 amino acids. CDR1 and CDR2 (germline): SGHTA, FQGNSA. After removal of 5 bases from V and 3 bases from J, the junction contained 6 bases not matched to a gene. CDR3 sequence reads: CASSPRAGKETQYF. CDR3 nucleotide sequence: TGTGCCAGCAGCCCTCGAGCGGGGAAAGAGACCCAGTACTTC.

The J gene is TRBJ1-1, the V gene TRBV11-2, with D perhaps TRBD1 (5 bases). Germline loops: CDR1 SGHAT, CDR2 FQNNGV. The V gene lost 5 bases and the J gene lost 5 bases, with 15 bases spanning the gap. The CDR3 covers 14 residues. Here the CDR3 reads CASSPYSGGTEAFF. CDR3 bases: TGTGCCAGCAGCCCGTACTCCGGGGGAACTGAAGCTTTCTTT.

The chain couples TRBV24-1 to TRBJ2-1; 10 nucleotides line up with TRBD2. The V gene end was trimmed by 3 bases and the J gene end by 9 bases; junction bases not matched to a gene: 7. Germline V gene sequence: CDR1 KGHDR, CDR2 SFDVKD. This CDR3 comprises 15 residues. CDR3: CATSDVLAGAREQFF. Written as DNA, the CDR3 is TGTGCCACCAGTGATGTCCTAGCGGGAGCCCGTGAGCAGTTCTTC.

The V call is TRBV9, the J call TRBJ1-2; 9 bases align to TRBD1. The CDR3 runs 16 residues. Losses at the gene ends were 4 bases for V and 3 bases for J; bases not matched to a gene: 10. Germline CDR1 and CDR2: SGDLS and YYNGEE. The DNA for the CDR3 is TGTGCCAGCAGCACACACAGGGGGCGACTTGACTATGGCTACACCTTC. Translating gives CASSTHRGRLDYGYTF.

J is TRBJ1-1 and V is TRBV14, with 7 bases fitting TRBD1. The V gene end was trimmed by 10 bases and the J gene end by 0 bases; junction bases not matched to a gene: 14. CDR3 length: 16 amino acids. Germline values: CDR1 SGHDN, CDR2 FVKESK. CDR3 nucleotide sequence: TGTGCCACCACAGGGGACTTTACCTTTATGAACACTGAAGCTTTCTTT. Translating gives CATTGDFTFMNTEAFF.

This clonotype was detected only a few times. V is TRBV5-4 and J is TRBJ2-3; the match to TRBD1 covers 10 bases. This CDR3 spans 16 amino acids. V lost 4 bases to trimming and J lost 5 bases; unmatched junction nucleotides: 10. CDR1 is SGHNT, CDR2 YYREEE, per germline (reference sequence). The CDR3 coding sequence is TGTGCCAGCAGCGCCCGGGACAGGGGACTCCGAGATACGCAGTATTTT. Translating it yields CASSARDRGLRDTQYF.

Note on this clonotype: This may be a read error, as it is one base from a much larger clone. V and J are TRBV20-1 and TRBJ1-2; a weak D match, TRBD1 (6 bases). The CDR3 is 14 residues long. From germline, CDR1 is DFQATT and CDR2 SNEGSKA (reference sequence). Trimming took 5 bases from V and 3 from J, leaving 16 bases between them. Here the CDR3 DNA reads TGCAGTGCTCGGACGCCACAGGGCGACTATGGCTACACCTTC. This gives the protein CSARTPQGDYGYTF.

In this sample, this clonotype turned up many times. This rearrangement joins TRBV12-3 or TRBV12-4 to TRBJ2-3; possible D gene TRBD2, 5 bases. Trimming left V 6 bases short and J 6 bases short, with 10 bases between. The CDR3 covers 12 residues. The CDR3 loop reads CASSLLADTQYF. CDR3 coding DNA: TGTGCCAGCAGCTTATTAGCGGATACGCAGTATTTT.

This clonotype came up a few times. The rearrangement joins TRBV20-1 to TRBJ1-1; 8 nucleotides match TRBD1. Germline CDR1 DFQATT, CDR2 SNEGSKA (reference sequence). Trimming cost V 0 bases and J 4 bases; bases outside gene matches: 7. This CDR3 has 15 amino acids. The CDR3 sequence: CSAREATGAFTEAFF. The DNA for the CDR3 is TGCAGTGCTAGAGAAGCGACAGGGGCGTTCACTGAAGCTTTCTTT.